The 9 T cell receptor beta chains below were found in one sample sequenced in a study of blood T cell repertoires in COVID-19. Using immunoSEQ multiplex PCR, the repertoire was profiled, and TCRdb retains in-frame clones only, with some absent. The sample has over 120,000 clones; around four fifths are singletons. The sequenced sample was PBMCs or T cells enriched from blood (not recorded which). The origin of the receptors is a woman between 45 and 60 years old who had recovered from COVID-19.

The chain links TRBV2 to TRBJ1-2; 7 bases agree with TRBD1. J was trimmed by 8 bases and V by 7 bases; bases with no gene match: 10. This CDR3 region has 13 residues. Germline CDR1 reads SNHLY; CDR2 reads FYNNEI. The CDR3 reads CASTLTGAVGYTF. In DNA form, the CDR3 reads TGTGCCAGCACCTTAACAGGGGCAGTGGGCTACACCTTC. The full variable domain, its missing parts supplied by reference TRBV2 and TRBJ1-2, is EPEVTQTPSHQVTQMGQEVILRCVPISNHLYFYWYRQILGQKVEFLVSFYNNEISEKSEIFDDQFSVERPDGSNFTLKIRSTKLEDSAMYFCASTLTGAVGYTFGSGTRLTVV.

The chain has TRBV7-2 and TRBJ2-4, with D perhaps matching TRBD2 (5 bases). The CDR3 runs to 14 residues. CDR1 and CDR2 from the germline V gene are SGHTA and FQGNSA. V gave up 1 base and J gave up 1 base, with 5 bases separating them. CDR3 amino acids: CASSLGEAKNIQYF. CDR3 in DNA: TGTGCCAGCAGCTTAGGGGAGGCCAAAAACATTCAGTACTTC.

The CDR3 DNA is TGTGCCAGCAAAGCATACTCCCGGAACACTGAAGCTTTCTTT. Translated: CASKAYSRNTEAFF. J is TRBJ1-1 and V is TRBV28; no definite D call. The CDR3 runs to 14 residues. The V and J ends lost 7 bases and 1 base respectively, with 13 bases between them. Germline CDR1 and CDR2: MDHEN and SYDVKM.

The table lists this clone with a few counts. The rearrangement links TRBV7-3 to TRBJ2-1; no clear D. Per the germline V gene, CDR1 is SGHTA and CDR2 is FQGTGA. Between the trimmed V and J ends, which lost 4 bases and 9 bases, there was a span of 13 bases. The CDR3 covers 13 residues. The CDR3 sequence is CASSSVHSGEQFF. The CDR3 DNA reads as TGTGCCAGCAGCTCGGTACACAGTGGTGAGCAGTTCTTC.

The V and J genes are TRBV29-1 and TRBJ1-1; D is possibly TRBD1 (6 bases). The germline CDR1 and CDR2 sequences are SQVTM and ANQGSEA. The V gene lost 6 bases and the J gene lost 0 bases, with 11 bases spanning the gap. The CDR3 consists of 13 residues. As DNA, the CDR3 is TGCAGCGTAGGTACAGGGCTGAACACTGAAGCTTTCTTT. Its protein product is CSVGTGLNTEAFF.

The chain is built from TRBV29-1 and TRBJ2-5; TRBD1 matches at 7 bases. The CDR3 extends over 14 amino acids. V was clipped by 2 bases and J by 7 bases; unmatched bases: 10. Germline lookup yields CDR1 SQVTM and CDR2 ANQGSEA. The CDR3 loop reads CSVEPTGPEGTQYF. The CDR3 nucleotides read TGCAGCGTTGAACCGACAGGGCCCGAGGGGACCCAGTACTTC.

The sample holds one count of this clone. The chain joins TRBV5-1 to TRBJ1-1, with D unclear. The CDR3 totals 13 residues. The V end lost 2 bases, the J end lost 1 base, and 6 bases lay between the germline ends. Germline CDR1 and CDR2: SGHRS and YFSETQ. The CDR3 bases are TGCGCCAGCAGCTTCGCCAGGAACACTGAAGCTTTCTTT. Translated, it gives CASSFARNTEAFF.

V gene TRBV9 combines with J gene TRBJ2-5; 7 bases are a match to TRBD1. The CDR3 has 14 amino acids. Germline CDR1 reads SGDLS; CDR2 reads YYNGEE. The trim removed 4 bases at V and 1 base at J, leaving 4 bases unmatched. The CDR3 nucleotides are TGTGCCAGCAGCACACGGGACAGCCAAGAGACCCAGTACTTC. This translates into CASSTRDSQETQYF.

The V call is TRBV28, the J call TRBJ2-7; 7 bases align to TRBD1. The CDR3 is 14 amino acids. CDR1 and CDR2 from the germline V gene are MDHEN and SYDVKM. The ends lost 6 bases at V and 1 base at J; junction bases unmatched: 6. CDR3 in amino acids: CASSSGTASYEQYF. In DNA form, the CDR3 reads TGTGCCAGCAGCTCCGGGACAGCTTCCTACGAGCAGTACTTC. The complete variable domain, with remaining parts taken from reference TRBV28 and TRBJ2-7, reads DVKVTQSSRYLVKRTGEKVFLECVQDMDHENMFWYRQDPGLGLRLIYFSYDVKMKEKGDIPEGYSVSREKKERFSLILESASTNQTSMYLCASSSGTASYEQYFGPGTRLTVT.